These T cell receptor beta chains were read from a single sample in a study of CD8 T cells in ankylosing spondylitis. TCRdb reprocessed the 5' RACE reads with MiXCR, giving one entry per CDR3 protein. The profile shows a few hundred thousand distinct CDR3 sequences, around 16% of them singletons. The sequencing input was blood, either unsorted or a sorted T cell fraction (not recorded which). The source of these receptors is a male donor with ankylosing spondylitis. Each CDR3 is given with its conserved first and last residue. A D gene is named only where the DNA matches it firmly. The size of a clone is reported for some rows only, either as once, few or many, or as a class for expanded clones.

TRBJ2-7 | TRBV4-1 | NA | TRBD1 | TGCGCCAGCAGCCAAGAGGACAGGGACTCCGGGGTTGAGCAGTACTTC | CASSQEDRDSGVEQYF
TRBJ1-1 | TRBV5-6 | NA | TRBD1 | TGTGCCAGCAGCTCTGAGGACAGGGATGTCACTGAAGCTTTCTTT | CASSSEDRDVTEAFF
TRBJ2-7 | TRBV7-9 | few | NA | TGTGCCAGCAGCTTGTCCAGCCAATCCTACGAGCAGTACTTC | CASSLSSQSYEQYF
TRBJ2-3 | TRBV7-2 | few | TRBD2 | TGTGCCAGCAGCTTAGAGGCGGGAGGGAGTACAGATACGCAGTATTTT | CASSLEAGGSTDTQYF
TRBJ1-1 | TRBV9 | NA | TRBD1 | TGTGCCAGCAGCGCAGGACAGGGGGACACTGAAGCTTTCTTT | CASSAGQGDTEAFF
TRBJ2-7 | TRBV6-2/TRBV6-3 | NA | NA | TGTGCCAGCAGTTACTCGATATGGGCGGAATACGAGCAGTACTTC | CASSYSIWAEYEQYF
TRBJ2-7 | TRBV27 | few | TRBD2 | TGTGCCAGCAGTCCTAGCGGAATCACGTCCTACGAGCAGTACTTC | CASSPSGITSYEQYF
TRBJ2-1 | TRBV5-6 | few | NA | TGTGCCAGCAGCTTGGCGGGGTTAGCGGAATACAATGAGCAGTTCTTC | CASSLAGLAEYNEQFF
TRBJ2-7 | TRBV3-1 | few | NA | TGTGCCAGCAGCCCTTTGGAGGGGTCTCCCTACGAGCAGTACTTC | CASSPLEGSPYEQYF
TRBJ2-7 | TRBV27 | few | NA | TGTGCCAGCAGTTTGGTGGAGGAGGGATACGAGCAGTACTTC | CASSLVEEGYEQYF
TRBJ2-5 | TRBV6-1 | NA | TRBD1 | TGTGCCAGCAGTGTCCACAGGGGAGAGGAGACCCAGTACTTC | CASSVHRGEETQYF
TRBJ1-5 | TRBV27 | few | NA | TGTGCCAGCAGTTTATCCCACGGAGGCAATCAGCCCCAGCATTTT | CASSLSHGGNQPQHF
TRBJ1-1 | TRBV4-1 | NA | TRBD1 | TGCGCCAGCAGCCATTCGGGACAGGGGAGGACTGAAGCTTTCTTT | CASSHSGQGRTEAFF
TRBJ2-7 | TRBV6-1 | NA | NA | TGTGCCAGCAGTATCCGGGACTTCTCCTACGAGCAGTACTTC | CASSIRDFSYEQYF
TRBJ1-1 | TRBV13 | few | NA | TGTGCCAGCAGCTTATCAGGGGACACTGAAGTTTTCTTT | CASSLSGDTEVFF
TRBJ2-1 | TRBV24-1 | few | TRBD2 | TGTGCCACCAGTGATTTGCAGCCGGGGGGGACATACAATGAGCAGTTCTTC | CATSDLQPGGTYNEQFF
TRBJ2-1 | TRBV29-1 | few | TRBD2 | TGCAGCGTTAAGTGGGAGGGCCTGCTGGAGCAGTTCTTC | CSVKWEGLLEQFF
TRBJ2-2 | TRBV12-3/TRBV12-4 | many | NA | TGTGCCAGCGACGATAACACCGGGGAGCTGTTTTTT | CASDDNTGELFF
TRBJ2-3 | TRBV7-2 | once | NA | TGTGCCAGCAGCTTAAGGATGTTCACAGATACGCAGTATTTT | CASSLRMFTDTQYF
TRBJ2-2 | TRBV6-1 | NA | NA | TGTGCCAGCAGTGAATGGATTATCAACACCGGGGAGCTGTTTTTT | CASSEWIINTGELFF
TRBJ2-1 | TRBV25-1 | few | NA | TGTGCCAGCCGGACGGGGCTAGCGGAGCAGTTCTTC | CASRTGLAEQFF
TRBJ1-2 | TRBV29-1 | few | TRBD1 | TGCAGCGGCTTGACAGGGGGCTATGGCTACACCTTC | CSGLTGGYGYTF
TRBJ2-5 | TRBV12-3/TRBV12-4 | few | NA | TGTGCCAGCAGTTTTGGACAGGGAGGGGTGGAGACCCAGTACTTC | CASSFGQGGVETQYF
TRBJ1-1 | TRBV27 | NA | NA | TGTGCCAGCAGTTTATCGGAGGACTTGAACACTGAAGCTTTCTTT | CASSLSEDLNTEAFF
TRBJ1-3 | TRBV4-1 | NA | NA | TGCGCCAGCAGCCGTACCAACAGTGCCCGCTCTGGAAACACCATATATTTT | CASSRTNSARSGNTIYF
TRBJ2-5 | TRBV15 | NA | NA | TGTGCCACCAGCAGACTCAAAGGGACTCCCGACGGACGGACCCAGTACTTC | CATSRLKGTPDGRTQYF
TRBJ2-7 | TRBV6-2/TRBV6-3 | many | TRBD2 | TGTGCCAGCAGTGCCCCCGAACGGGGGGGAAACGAGCAGTACTTC | CASSAPERGGNEQYF
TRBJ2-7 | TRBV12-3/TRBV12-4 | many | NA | TGTGCCAGCAGGGCCCACGGGAGTCCCTCCTACGAGCAGTACTTC | CASRAHGSPSYEQYF